This TCR beta chain stems from a study of Ad26.COV2.S vaccination and SARS-CoV-2 variants. Study-wide context: Donor was in the COV1001 Ad26.COV2.S trial arm. Ad26.COV2.S shots went into the muscle once or twice, 56 days apart.

The repertoire was sequenced with immunoSEQ multiplex PCR; TCRdb's copy has only in-frame clones and lacks some. The sample has around 300,000 clones; roughly 89% are singletons. This clone was found once. Indicated treatment: over 15 received Ad26.COV2.S at low or high dose, single or two shots; 5 received placebo; per-sample allocation not given. After the first vaccine or placebo injection, samples were drawn on day 63. The V and J ends lost 6 bases and 8 bases, in that order; junction bases with no gene match: 10. The V gene's germline CDR1 is SNHLY and CDR2 FYNNEI. The CDR3 runs 14 residues. The rearrangement uses TRBV2 and TRBJ2-7; 10 bases align to TRBD1. The sample in question was peripheral blood, obtained in a trial of Ad26.COV2.S vaccine versus placebo. The sequence came from a person between 18 and 60 years old who received the Ad26.COV2.S COVID-19 vaccine or a placebo. DNA for the CDR3: TGTGCCAGCAGGAGGACAGGGGGGTCATACAAGCAGTACTTC. Amino acid sequence: CASRRTGGSYKQYF.